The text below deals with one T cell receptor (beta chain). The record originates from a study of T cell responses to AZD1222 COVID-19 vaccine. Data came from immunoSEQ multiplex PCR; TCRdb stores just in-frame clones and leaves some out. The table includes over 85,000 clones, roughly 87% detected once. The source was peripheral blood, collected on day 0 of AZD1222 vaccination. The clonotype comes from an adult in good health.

CDR3 residues: CASSFRAGTYNEQFF. Written as DNA, the CDR3 is TGTGCCAGCAGTTTCCGAGCGGGGACCTACAATGAGCAGTTCTTC. J is TRBJ2-1 and V is TRBV6-5, with TRBD2 identical over 7 bases. The ends lost 4 bases at V and 2 bases at J; junction bases unmatched: 5. This CDR3 comprises 15 residues. Germline lookup yields CDR1 MNHEY and CDR2 SVGAGI.